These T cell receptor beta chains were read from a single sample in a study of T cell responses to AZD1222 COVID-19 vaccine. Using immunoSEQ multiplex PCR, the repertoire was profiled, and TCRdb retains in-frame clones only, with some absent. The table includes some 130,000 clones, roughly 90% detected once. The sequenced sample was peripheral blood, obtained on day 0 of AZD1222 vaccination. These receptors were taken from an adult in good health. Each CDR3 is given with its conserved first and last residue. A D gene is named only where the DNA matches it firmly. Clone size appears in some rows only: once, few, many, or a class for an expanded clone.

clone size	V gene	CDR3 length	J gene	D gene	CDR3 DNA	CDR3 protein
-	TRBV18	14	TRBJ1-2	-	TGTGCCAGCTCACCACCAGTAGGGGTCTATGGCTACACCTTC	CASSPPVGVYGYTF
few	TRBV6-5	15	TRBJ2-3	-	TGTGCCAGCAGTTACGGCGGGGCCAGCACAGATACGCAGTATTTT	CASSYGGASTDTQYF
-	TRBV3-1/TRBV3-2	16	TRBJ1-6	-	TGTGCCAGCAGCCAAGGGGGGCGAGGGAACTTTTCACCCCTCCACTTT	CASSQGGRGNFSPLHF
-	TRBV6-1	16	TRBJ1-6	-	TGTGCCAGCAGTGAAAATTTAGTGGGCCGGGAGGGACCCCTCCACTTT	CASSENLVGREGPLHF
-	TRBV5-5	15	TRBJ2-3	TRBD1	TGTGCCAGCAGCCCAGGGGACAGGGCGACAGATACGCAGTATTTT	CASSPGDRATDTQYF
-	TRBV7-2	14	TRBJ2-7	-	TGTGCCAGCAGCTTAAGGAGCGGCTCCTACGAGCAGTACTTC	CASSLRSGSYEQYF
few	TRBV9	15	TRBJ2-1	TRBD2	TGTGCCAGCAGCTTCCGGGGGGAGACATACAATGAGCAGTTCTTC	CASSFRGETYNEQFF
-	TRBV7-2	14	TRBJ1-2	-	TGTGCCAGCAGCTTAGACCGGGCTAACTATGGCTACACCTTC	CASSLDRANYGYTF
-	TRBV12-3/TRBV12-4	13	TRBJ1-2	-	TGTGCCAGCAGCGCCGACATACTATATGGCTACACCTTC	CASSADILYGYTF
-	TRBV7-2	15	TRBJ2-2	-	TGTGCCAGCAGCTCCCGACGGCTGGTCACCGGGGAGCTGTTTTTT	CASSSRRLVTGELFF
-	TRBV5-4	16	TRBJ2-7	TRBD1	TGTGCCAGCAGCTTGGCCTCCGGGACAGTGCAAGACGAGCAGTACTTC	CASSLASGTVQDEQYF
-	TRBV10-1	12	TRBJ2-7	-	TGCGCCAGCAGTGACGTGGGGTACGAGCAGTACTTC	CASSDVGYEQYF
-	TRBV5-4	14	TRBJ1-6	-	TGTGCCAGCAGCTTCGCGAGCCATAATTCACCCCTCCACTTT	CASSFASHNSPLHF
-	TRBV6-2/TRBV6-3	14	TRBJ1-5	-	TGTGCCAGCAGTTACTTGAGGGGGGGTCAGCCCCAGCATTTT	CASSYLRGGQPQHF
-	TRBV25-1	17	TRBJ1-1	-	TGTGCCAGCAGTGAATATTCTCCGGGACGGGCGAACACTGAAGCTTTCTTT	CASSEYSPGRANTEAFF
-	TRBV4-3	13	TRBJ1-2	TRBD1	TGCGCCAGCAGCCTACAGGGGTACTTTGGCTACACCTTC	CASSLQGYFGYTF
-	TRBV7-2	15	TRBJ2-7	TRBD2	TGTGCCAGCAGCTTTAGCGGGGCAGTCTCCTACGAGCAGTACTTC	CASSFSGAVSYEQYF
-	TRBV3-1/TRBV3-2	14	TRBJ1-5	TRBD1	TGTGCCAGCAGCCTCCGGACAGGGGATCAGCCCCAGCATTTT	CASSLRTGDQPQHF
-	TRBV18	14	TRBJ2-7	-	TGTGCCAGCTCACCCGCGGGACAGACCTACGAGCAGTACTTC	CASSPAGQTYEQYF
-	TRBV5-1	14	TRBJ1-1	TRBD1	TGCGCCAGCAGCCCGACGACAGGGGTCACTGAAGCTTTCTTT	CASSPTTGVTEAFF
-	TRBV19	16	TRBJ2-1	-	TGTGCCAGTAGTATCAAGGCAGGGGACGTCTACAATGAGCAGTTCTTC	CASSIKAGDVYNEQFF
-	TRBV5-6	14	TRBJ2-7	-	TGTGCCAGCATCACCCAAGGGGGATTCTACGAGCAGTACTTC	CASITQGGFYEQYF
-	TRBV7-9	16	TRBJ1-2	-	TGTGCCAGCGGCACAATCGGGGCGACCTCTAACTATGGCTACACCTTC	CASGTIGATSNYGYTF
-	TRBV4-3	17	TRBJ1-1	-	TGCGCCAGCAGCCCCGCGGCCGGGGGCTGGGGGGGGACTGAAGCTTTCTTT	CASSPAAGGWGGTEAFF
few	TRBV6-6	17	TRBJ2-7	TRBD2	TGTGCCAGCAGCCGAGGGGCTTCTAGCGGGGGGACCTACGAGCAGTACTTC	CASSRGASSGGTYEQYF
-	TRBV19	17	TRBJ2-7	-	TGTGCCAGTAGTCCGGGTGGCCCCGGGACGTCCGCCTACGAGCAGTACTTC	CASSPGGPGTSAYEQYF
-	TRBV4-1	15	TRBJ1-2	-	TGCGCCAGCAGCCACCCCCTGGGGGGAGTCGATGGCTACACCTTC	CASSHPLGGVDGYTF
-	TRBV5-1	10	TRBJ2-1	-	TGCGCCAGCGGGAATAACGAGCAGTTCTTC	CASGNNEQFF
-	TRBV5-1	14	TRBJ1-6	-	TGCGCCAGCAGCTTGGCGCAGGAGAATTCACCCCTCCACTTT	CASSLAQENSPLHF